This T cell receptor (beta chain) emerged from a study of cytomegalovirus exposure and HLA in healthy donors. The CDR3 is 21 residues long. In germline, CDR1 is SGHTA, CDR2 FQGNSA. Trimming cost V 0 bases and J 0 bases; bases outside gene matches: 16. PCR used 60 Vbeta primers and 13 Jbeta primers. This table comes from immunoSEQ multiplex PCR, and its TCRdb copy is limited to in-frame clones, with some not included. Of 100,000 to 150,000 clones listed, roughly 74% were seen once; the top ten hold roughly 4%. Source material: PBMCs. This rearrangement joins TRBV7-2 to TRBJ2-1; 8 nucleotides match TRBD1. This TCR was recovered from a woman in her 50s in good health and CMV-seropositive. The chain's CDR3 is CASSLARRTGTTPSSYNEQFF. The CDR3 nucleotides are TGTGCCAGCAGCTTAGCGCGGAGGACAGGGACCACCCCAAGCTCCTACAATGAGCAGTTCTTC.